This T cell receptor (beta chain) was identified in a study of blood T cells in healthy people across ages. As for the study in general: Capture via template switching afforded approximately one barcoded beta molecule per two T cells.

Ten or more counts support this clonotype. V gave up 2 bases and J gave up 2 bases, with 16 bases separating them. This CDR3 region has 15 residues. The germline V gene encodes CDR1 SQVTM and CDR2 ANQGSEA. A second PCR of about 7 to 12 cycles used a sample-barcoded 5' primer and a J-beta primer mix. All cDNA molecules were each tagged by a template-switch adaptor with 12 random nucleotides. TCRdb re-called the 5' RACE reads through MiXCR, storing one row per CDR3 protein. The data contain 1.5 million to 2 million distinct CDR3 sequences, approximately 32% of them seen just once; the ten biggest clones take up about 11%.

The material sequenced was blood. This clonotype originated in a woman aged 25 to 39 in good health. The rearrangement links TRBV29-1 to TRBJ2-7; possible D gene TRBD2, 6 bases. CDR3 bases: TGCAGCGTTGAAAGTAGGGACTCCCTACCCTACGAGCAGTACTTC. Translated: CSVESRDSLPYEQYF.